This note documents a single T cell receptor beta chain sequence. The data derive from a study of tumor-infiltrating lymphocytes in primary liver carcinoma. Study context: Recorded tumor stage was T1-T3 N0M0, with diameters of about 4.2 to 10 cm.

Unsorted bulk tissue of about 20-32 mg yielded co-extracted RNA and DNA. Over 80% of the cells were viable tumor cells in every tumor sample. The CDR3 sequence is 12 residues long. Germline V gene data show CDR1 as SGHAT and CDR2 as FQDESV (reference sequence). The V end lost 2 bases, the J end lost 12 bases, and 14 bases lay between the germline ends. Researchers generated TCR beta cDNA from approximately 500 ng of total RNA, relying on a constant-region primer. Library construction for TCR beta comprised three nested multiplex PCR rounds performed with slightly modified ARM-PCR. Running around 10 cycles apiece, the first two PCR rounds relied on TRBV1-TRBV30 forward primers together with a C-beta reverse primer. Each CDR3 protein is one row after TCRdb ran MiXCR on the multiplex PCR reads. The sample comprises 40,000 to 60,000 distinct CDR3 sequences, approximately 70% of which are singletons, and 25% to 30% rests with the top ten.

The specimen was liver tumor tissue from sampling region 5. Subset meaning: tumor region T5, tumor centre. The gene calls are TRBV11-1 and TRBJ2-7; tentative D call: TRBD2 (5 bases). This clonotype was obtained from a man in his forties or fifties with primary liver carcinoma and hepatitis B virus infection. The CDR3 coding sequence is TGTGCCAGCAGCTTAACGGGAACAAAACGGTACTTC. This encodes CASSLTGTKRYF.